These 22 T cell receptor beta chains originate from one sample sequenced in a study of OX40 agonist ivuxolimab in advanced cancers. This table comes from immunoSEQ multiplex PCR, and its TCRdb copy is limited to in-frame clones, with some not included. The sample has roughly 45,000 clones; approximately 79% are singletons. The specimen was CD4+ or CD8+ T cells sorted from blood, collected in a trial of the OX40 agonist ivuxolimab. The receptors stem from an adult with an advanced solid tumor such as melanoma, head and neck, liver or kidney cancer.

V usage is TRBV6-5 and J usage is TRBJ1-5, with no clear D. Germline V gene sequence: CDR1 MNHEY, CDR2 SVGAGI. The V end lost 6 bases, the J end lost 7 bases, and 13 bases lay between the germline ends. The CDR3 runs to 13 residues. CDR3 in amino acids: CASSNGPFQPQHF. The DNA of the CDR3 is TGTGCCAGCAGCAACGGGCCATTCCAGCCCCAGCATTTT.

This CDR3 is CAWSVPGYRGVKEQYF. CDR3 nucleotide sequence: TGTGCCTGGAGTGTTCCCGGGTACAGGGGCGTCAAGGAGCAGTACTTC. J is TRBJ2-7 and V is TRBV30; 7 bases are a match to TRBD1. Trimming took 0 bases from V and 7 from J; bases not matched to a gene: 15. Germline CDR1 is GTSNPN and CDR2 is SVGIG (reference sequence). The CDR3 has 16 residues.

The chain carries TRBV5-1 and TRBJ2-7; 9 nucleotides agree with TRBD2. The length of the CDR3 is 15 residues. Germline trimming cut 4 bases from V and 5 bases from J; bases unmatched to any gene: 10. CDR1 and CDR2 (germline): SGHRS, YFSETQ. CDR3 nucleotides: TGCGCCAGCAGCAAGCGGGAGGACGATCCCCACGAGCAGTACTTC. It encodes CASSKREDDPHEQYF.

V gene TRBV9 combines with J gene TRBJ1-2, with 7 bases identical to TRBD1. The V gene end was trimmed by 1 base and the J gene end by 4 bases; junction bases not matched to a gene: 7. This CDR3 has 15 residues. The germline CDR1 and CDR2 sequences are SGDLS and YYNGEE. The CDR3 DNA is TGTGCCAGCAGCGTAAGGCAGGGGGTCGGCTATGGCTACACCTTC. This encodes CASSVRQGVGYGYTF.

The chain links TRBV2 to TRBJ2-5; D remains unclear. The CDR3 spans 18 residues. With 3 bases removed from V and 1 base from J, the gap between germline ends came to 21 bases. CDR1 is SNHLY, CDR2 FYNNEI, per germline. The DNA of the CDR3 is TGTGCCAGCAGTGACGGGTTAGCAGGAATTGTCATCCAAGAGACCCAGTACTTC. It translates to CASSDGLAGIVIQETQYF.

The rearrangement links TRBV5-4 to TRBJ1-2; unclear D gene. CDR3 length: 14 amino acids. The germline V and J ends were trimmed by 3 bases and 4 bases, with 13 bases remaining between them. Per germline, CDR1 SGHNT and CDR2 YYREEE (reference sequence). CDR3 residues: CASSSQEQLYGYTF. CDR3 nucleotides: TGTGCCAGCAGCTCCCAGGAACAGCTCTATGGCTACACCTTC.

This sequence joins TRBV29-1 and TRBJ1-1; 8 nucleotides match TRBD1. Looked up from germline, CDR1 is SQVTM and CDR2 is ANQGSEA. This CDR3 is built from 11 residues. J lost 4 bases, V lost 6 bases, and 1 base had no gene match. CDR3 in amino acids: CSVDRGTEAFF. Here the CDR3 DNA reads TGCAGCGTCGACAGGGGCACTGAAGCTTTCTTT.

The chain employs TRBV5-1 and TRBJ1-1; tentatively, D is TRBD1 (5 bases). Trimming took off 0 bases at V and 1 base at J, with 10 bases between the two ends. Germline V gene data show CDR1 as SGHRS and CDR2 as YFSETQ. This CDR3 has 15 amino acids. The CDR3 DNA reads TGCGCCAGCAGCTTGGAAGGGGAGGGGAACACTGAAGCTTTCTTT. Translating gives CASSLEGEGNTEAFF.

V gene TRBV5-6 combines with J gene TRBJ2-1; possibly TRBD2 for D (5 bases). The CDR3 consists of 16 residues. The germline CDR1 and CDR2 sequences are SGHDT and YYEEEE. V lost 0 bases to trimming and J lost 0 bases, with 10 bases between them. The DNA of the CDR3 is TGTGCCAGCAGCTTGGGGTTAGCGAGCTCCTACAATGAGCAGTTCTTC. Its translation: CASSLGLASSYNEQFF.

The chain combines TRBV9 with TRBJ2-1; D remains ambiguous. This CDR3 is 12 amino acids long. Germline CDR1 and CDR2: SGDLS and YYNGEE. The V and J ends lost 0 bases and 8 bases respectively, with 6 bases between them. In nucleotides, the CDR3 is TGTGCCAGCAGCGTAGCGTGGGATGAGCAGTTCTTC. Protein product: CASSVAWDEQFF.

This chain joins TRBV6-7 and TRBJ1-3, with TRBD1 as a possible D gene (5 bases). TRBV6-7 is noted as an ORF with a role that remains uncertain. CDR3 length: 17 residues. The V end lost 4 bases, the J end lost 0 bases, and 16 bases lay between the germline ends. DNA for the CDR3: TGTGCCAGCAGTTCCGCGGCGGGACTGTTCTCTGGAAACACCATATATTTT. Amino acid sequence: CASSSAAGLFSGNTIYF.

The rearrangement links TRBV27 to TRBJ2-2, with 10 bases identical to TRBD2. V was pared by 5 bases and J by 3 bases, with 6 bases of the junction left unmatched. The CDR3 runs to 16 residues. Germline V lookup: CDR1 MNHEY, CDR2 SMNVEV (reference sequence). DNA of the CDR3: TGTGCCAGCAGTCTGTCAGCGGGAGGGTACACCGGGGAGCTGTTTTTT. Translating gives CASSLSAGGYTGELFF.

J is TRBJ1-5 and V is TRBV6-5; D uncertain. Trimming cost V 6 bases and J 1 base, with 4 bases left between them. Germline values: CDR1 MNHEY, CDR2 SVGAGI. CDR3 length: 12 amino acids. This CDR3 is CASRDSNQPQHF. The CDR3 DNA sequence: TGTGCCAGCAGGGACAGCAATCAGCCCCAGCATTTT.

The rearrangement uses TRBV30 and TRBJ2-1, with D possibly being TRBD2 (6 bases). This CDR3 region has 14 residues. Germline CDR1 reads GTSNPN; CDR2 reads SVGIG (reference sequence). Trimming pared 8 bases from V and 1 base from J, leaving 15 bases between. Here the CDR3 DNA reads TGTGCCGGGTTCGGGCGGGATTCCTACAATGAGCAGTTCTTC. Translating gives CAGFGRDSYNEQFF.

The J gene is TRBJ2-3, the V gene TRBV2, with TRBD2 identical over 10 bases. In germline, CDR1 is SNHLY, CDR2 FYNNEI. The length of the CDR3 is 14 residues. J was trimmed by 0 bases and V by 11 bases; bases with no gene match: 5. The CDR3 nucleotides are TGTGCCGGGTCAGCGGGAGGGAGCACAGATACGCAGTATTTT. Amino acid sequence: CAGSAGGSTDTQYF.

This clone was counted only a few times. The chain is built from TRBV19 and TRBJ2-7; tentative D call: TRBD1 (6 bases). CDR1 and CDR2 (germline): LNHDA, SQIVND (reference sequence). There are 13 residues in the CDR3. Trimming stripped 6 bases from V and 4 bases from J, with 13 bases between. The CDR3 loop is CASRRTEKYEQYF. The DNA for the CDR3 is TGTGCCAGTAGACGGACAGAAAAATACGAGCAGTACTTC.

V gene TRBV11-2 combines with J gene TRBJ1-1; maybe TRBD1 (5 bases). Germline-derived CDR1 and CDR2 are SGHAT and FQNNGV. This CDR3 has 13 amino acids. V lost 3 bases to trimming and J lost 1 base, with 6 bases between them. CDR3 nucleotide sequence: TGTGCCAGCAGCTTCCAGGGGAACACTGAAGCTTTCTTT. The encoded protein is CASSFQGNTEAFF.

The chain employs TRBV19 and TRBJ2-1; weak D call: TRBD1 (5 bases). The CDR3 totals 14 residues. Trimming left V 2 bases short and J 5 bases short, with 10 bases between. The germline gives CDR1 LNHDA, CDR2 SQIVND (reference sequence). The CDR3 DNA reads as TGTGCCAGTAGTATAAGTGGGGCCCACAATGAGCAGTTCTTC. Translating it yields CASSISGAHNEQFF.

The rearrangement joins TRBV7-9 to TRBJ1-4; D is ambiguous. CDR1 and CDR2 (germline): SEHNR, FQNEAQ (reference sequence). This CDR3 contains 11 residues. Deletions cut 3 bases from V and 6 bases from J, with 2 bases between. The chain's CDR3 is CASSFDEKLFF. The CDR3 nucleotides read TGTGCCAGCAGCTTCGATGAAAAACTGTTTTTT.

The rearrangement joins TRBV30 to TRBJ2-2; D is uncertain. V dropped 3 bases and J dropped 6 bases, with 5 bases sitting between them. The germline CDR1 and CDR2 sequences are GTSNPN and SVGIG (reference sequence). The CDR3 runs 11 residues. DNA for the CDR3: TGTGCCTGGAGCTTGCCCGGGGAGCTGTTTTTT. Translated: CAWSLPGELFF.

This sequence joins TRBV30 and TRBJ1-4; the match to TRBD1 covers 9 bases. Unmatched junction bases numbered 2, after V lost 3 bases and J lost 0 bases. Germline values: CDR1 GTSNPN, CDR2 SVGIG (reference sequence). The CDR3 sequence is 15 residues long. The CDR3 region has the DNA TGTGCCTGGAGGACAGGGGGGGCAACTAATGAAAAACTGTTTTTT. Its translation: CAWRTGGATNEKLFF.

The chain employs TRBV21-1 and TRBJ2-7. TRBV21-1 is a documented pseudogene. The CDR3 is made up of 13 amino acids. Here the CDR3 reads CASSKEGGREQYF. In DNA, the CDR3 is TGTGCCAGCAGCAAAGAGGGGGGTCGCGAGCAGTACTTC.